The source of this TCR beta chain is a study of blood T cell repertoires in COVID-19. Study-wide context: Whether acute or convalescent, the COVID-19 samples came from the United States, Italy and Spain. Sources were T cells, B-cell-depleted T cells, or PBMCs; the material itself was cDNA or gDNA.

Recruits, aged roughly 18 to 89 years, lived in roughly 22 US areas. Participants had their cohort set by participant-reported clinical history. Trimming cost V 4 bases and J 0 bases; bases outside gene matches: 6. Germline CDR1 reads SNHLY; CDR2 reads FYNNEI. This CDR3 is built from 16 residues. Using immunoSEQ multiplex PCR, the repertoire was profiled, and TCRdb retains in-frame clones only, with some absent. Here the sample spans about 430,000 clones, 88% being singletons. The table lists this clone with a few counts. Sequencing used PBMCs or T cells enriched from blood (not recorded which). This sequence was found in a woman aged 25 to 39 with acute COVID-19. The genes are TRBV2 and TRBJ1-5; 7 nucleotides match TRBD1. CDR3 region: CASSGNRGYSNQPQHF. The DNA for the CDR3 is TGTGCCAGCAGTGGAAACAGGGGTTATAGCAATCAGCCCCAGCATTTT.